This TCR beta chain came from a study of T cells in Graves' hyperthyroidism and ophthalmopathy. Study details: Once the initial diagnosis was made, peripheral blood was obtained before any treatment.

CDR1 MNHNY and CDR2 SVGAGI come from the germline V gene (reference sequence). Trimming removed 6 bases from V and 10 bases from J; junction bases left unmatched: 9. This CDR3 has 14 residues. RNA transcripts provided the source from which TCR beta CDR3 regions were amplified. First-round RT-PCR targeting the TCR CDR3 was performed with the HTBI primer set. From the multiplex PCR reads, TCRdb called clonotypes with MiXCR, one entry per CDR3 protein. The sample has 750,000 to 950,000 distinct CDR3 sequences, 38% seen once; the top ten hold approximately 8.7%. This chain uses TRBV6-6 with TRBJ1-6, with 7 bases matching TRBD1. Sequencing input: blood. The source of this sequence is a man younger than 35 with Graves' hyperthyroidism. DNA of the CDR3: TGTGCCAGCAGCTCGGGACAGACTGTATCACCCCTCCACTTT. Translated: CASSSGQTVSPLHF.